A single sample is the source of the 2 T cell receptor beta chains below, sequenced in a study of OX40 agonist ivuxolimab in advanced cancers. The library was made by the immunoSEQ multiplex PCR assay. TCRdb obtained this table from immuneACCESS and retained in-frame rearrangements with V and J assigned. These tables miss some clones; where compared with another copy, unresolved V genes account for less than half of the shortfall, and the remainder is unexplained. Across this sample there are 75,000 to 80,000 clones, with around 82% seen only once. The top ten clones comprise 0.76% of the sample. The starting material was CD4+ or CD8+ T cells sorted from blood, obtained in a trial of the OX40 agonist ivuxolimab. These receptors all come from an adult with an advanced solid tumor such as melanoma, head and neck, liver or kidney cancer.

This chain connects TRBV4-2 to TRBJ1-1, with 7 nucleotides matching TRBD1. The CDR3 contains 14 residues. CDR1 is LGHNA and CDR2 is YNFKEQ in the germline V gene. V dropped 5 bases and J dropped 4; count of bases not matched to a gene: 7. Here the CDR3 DNA reads TGTGCCAGCAGCGCCTCGACAGGGCCCACTGAAGCTTTCTTT. Translation gives CASSASTGPTEAFF.

The V gene is TRBV15, the J gene TRBJ1-1; unclear D gene. The germline V gene has CDR1 LNHNV and CDR2 YYDKDF (reference sequence). CDR3 length equals 14 residues. V was shortened by 0 bases and J by 5 bases, with 10 bases between the two germline ends. CDR3 DNA: TGTGCCACCAGCAGAGATCTAATGGGGACTGAAGCTTTCTTT. It codes for CATSRDLMGTEAFF. Based on the CDR3 plus reference TRBV15 and TRBJ1-1, the full variable domain is DAMVIQNPRYQVTQFGKPVTLSCSQTLNHNVMYWYQQKSSQAPKLLFHYYDKDFNNEADTPDNFQSRRPNTSFCFLDIRSPGLGDTAMYLCATSRDLMGTEAFFGQGTRLTVV.